The 14 T cell receptor beta chains presented below share a single source sample, sequenced in a study of blood T cell repertoires in COVID-19 (dated by TCRdb to 2018 to 2020). Library creation used the immunoSEQ multiplex PCR assay. Held by TCRdb, this immuneACCESS table contains in-frame sequences only and omits some clones. Under half of the omission traces to an unresolved V gene where checked; the cause of the rest is unknown. In all, the sample holds about 270,000 clones, and 80% to 90% of those were seen once. Of the sample, over 2% is held by the ten largest clones. The source material was PBMCs or T cells enriched from blood (not recorded which). The receptors originated from a woman between 18 and 29 years old who had recovered from COVID-19.

This rearrangement joins TRBV7-6 to TRBJ2-5; D not resolved. The germline V and J ends were trimmed by 3 bases and 5 bases, with 7 bases remaining between them. Germline V gene data show CDR1 as SGHVS and CDR2 as FNYEAQ. The CDR3 extends over 12 amino acids. The CDR3 protein is CASSFLEETQYF. In DNA, the CDR3 is TGTGCCAGCAGCTTTCTAGAGGAGACCCAGTACTTC.

This chain links TRBV27 with TRBJ1-1, with a possible D match to TRBD1 (5 bases). V lost 4 bases and J lost 3, with 12 bases in between. Germline CDR1 MNHEY, CDR2 SMNVEV (reference sequence). The CDR3 is made up of 14 amino acids. This CDR3 reads CASSSLGGDTEAFF. The CDR3 nucleotides read TGTGCCAGCAGTTCTCTCGGGGGGGACACTGAAGCTTTCTTT.

There are a few counts of this clone. The CDR3 reads CASSIVGSEQYF. CDR3 bases: TGTGCCAGTAGTATAGTTGGGAGCGAGCAGTACTTC. The chain carries TRBV19 and TRBJ2-7; D may be TRBD2 (5 bases). The germline CDR1 and CDR2 sequences are LNHDA and SQIVND (reference sequence). The CDR3 is 12 residues long. V was trimmed by 1 base and J by 6 bases, leaving 7 bases between them.

The rearrangement links TRBV30 to TRBJ1-2, with TRBD1 matching 7 bases. J gave up 1 base and V 4 bases, and 3 bases lay outside the gene matches. CDR1 and CDR2 from the germline V gene are GTSNPN and SVGIG (reference sequence). The CDR3 sequence is 13 residues long. In nucleotides, the CDR3 is TGTGCCTGGAACAGGGGCTTTAACTATGGCTACACCTTC. It specifies CAWNRGFNYGYTF.

The gene calls are TRBV6-5 and TRBJ2-5; possibly TRBD2 for D (5 bases). V gave up 2 bases and J gave up 2 bases, with 12 bases separating them. Germline V lookup: CDR1 MNHEY, CDR2 SVGAGI. This CDR3 spans 15 amino acids. CDR3: CASSYNPGGQETQYF. The CDR3 DNA reads as TGTGCCAGCAGTTACAATCCTGGCGGGCAAGAGACCCAGTACTTC.

The chain carries TRBV5-8 and TRBJ1-1, with TRBD1 matching over 8 bases. CDR3 length: 16 amino acids. Trimming at V came to 4 bases and at J to 3 bases, leaving 11 bases not matched to a gene. The germline gives CDR1 SGHTS, CDR2 YDEGEE. CDR3 amino acids: CASSPDRGPWDTEAFF. The CDR3 DNA is TGTGCCAGCAGCCCCGACAGGGGCCCATGGGACACTGAAGCTTTCTTT.

V is TRBV15 and J is TRBJ2-7, with unresolved D. Germline loops: CDR1 LNHNV, CDR2 YYDKDF (reference sequence). This CDR3 is 14 amino acids long. Trimming took off 0 bases at V and 7 bases at J, with 13 bases between the two ends. The CDR3: CATSRDWAAREQYF. The DNA of the CDR3 is TGTGCCACCAGCAGAGATTGGGCAGCTCGGGAGCAGTACTTC.

J is TRBJ1-4 and V is TRBV7-9; a possible D gene is TRBD1 (6 bases). CDR1 and CDR2 from the germline V gene are SEHNR and FQNEAQ (reference sequence). V shed 1 base and J shed 6 bases, with 12 bases lying between them. The CDR3 is made up of 15 amino acids. This chain's CDR3 is CASSLGRGPDEKLFF. The CDR3, as DNA: TGTGCCAGCAGCTTAGGCAGGGGACCGGATGAAAAACTGTTTTTT.

The chain has TRBV5-1 and TRBJ1-2, with D possibly being TRBD1 (5 bases). The germline V and J ends were trimmed by 4 bases and 0 bases, with 13 bases remaining between them. Germline V CDR1 and CDR2: SGHRS, YFSETQ. The CDR3 spans 15 residues. CDR3 in amino acids: CASSLFQGTNYGYTF. The CDR3 DNA follows: TGCGCCAGCAGCCTCTTCCAGGGCACTAACTATGGCTACACCTTC.

The V gene is TRBV29-1, the J gene TRBJ1-2, with a possible D match to TRBD1 (5 bases). The CDR3 is 14 residues long. The germline CDR1 and CDR2 sequences are SQVTM and ANQGSEA. V shed 0 bases and J shed 8 bases, with 16 bases lying between them. In DNA form, the CDR3 reads TGCAGCGTTGAAGATCTCGTGACAGTGGGCGGCTACACCTTC. This gives the protein CSVEDLVTVGGYTF.

This clone was seen more than once but under ten times. The chain has TRBV10-3 and TRBJ1-3; TRBD1 matches 8 bases. Germline V CDR1 and CDR2: ENHRY, SYGVKD. V dropped 2 bases and J dropped 3; count of bases not matched to a gene: 6. CDR3 length equals 16 residues. The CDR3 region is CAISEGPGTGGNTIYF. Written as DNA, the CDR3 is TGTGCCATCAGTGAGGGCCCCGGGACAGGTGGAAACACCATATATTTT.

In its sample, this clone was seen once. V gene TRBV4-2 combines with J gene TRBJ2-3; D possibly corresponds to TRBD2 (7 bases). V was clipped by 5 bases and J by 3 bases, with 12 bases between them. The V gene's germline CDR1 is LGHNA and CDR2 YNFKEQ. CDR3 length equals 14 residues. Here the CDR3 DNA reads TGTGCCAGCAGCGGGGGGGCGGGGACAGATACGCAGTATTTT. This gives the protein CASSGGAGTDTQYF.

J is TRBJ1-5 and V is TRBV18; D is ambiguous. V lost 3 bases, J lost 1 base, and 13 bases lay in between. The CDR3 loop spans 16 amino acids. CDR1 KGHSH and CDR2 LQKENI come from the germline V gene. CDR3 in amino acids: CASSPQAGGSNQPQHF. The DNA of the CDR3 is TGTGCCAGCTCACCCCAGGCGGGAGGGAGCAATCAGCCCCAGCATTTT.

This clone has a single count. V usage is TRBV11-3 and J usage is TRBJ1-1; TRBD1 matches at 10 bases. There are 13 residues in the CDR3. Looked up from germline, CDR1 is SGHNT and CDR2 is YENEEA. V was clipped by 5 bases and J by 8 bases; unmatched bases: 5. The CDR3: CASSQTGGREAFF. Written as DNA, the CDR3 is TGTGCCAGCAGCCAGACAGGGGGCAGGGAAGCTTTCTTT.